This T cell receptor beta chain was sequenced for a study of blood T cell repertoires in COVID-19. Per the original data handling: Counts of nucleated cells, estimated from reference gene primer amplification, were obtained. Sequencing was performed with immunoSEQ multiplex PCR; in TCRdb, only in-frame clones are kept and a portion is missing. V, J and clone size reflect that table, while D and trimming were determined from the DNA. The sample lists over 150,000 clones; approximately 90% were seen once. Germline V gene data show CDR1 as SGDLS and CDR2 as YYNGEE. The junction had 11 bases not matched to a gene; V was cut back by 4 bases and J by 4 bases. This CDR3 comprises 16 residues.

The TCR was taken from a man aged 45-65 years who had recovered from COVID-19. The rearrangement uses TRBV9 and TRBJ1-3; 7 bases map to TRBD1. Sequenced material: peripheral blood. The CDR3 sequence is CASSPRVETGGNTIYF. As DNA, the CDR3 is TGTGCCAGCAGCCCCCGGGTGGAGACAGGGGGAAACACCATATATTTT.